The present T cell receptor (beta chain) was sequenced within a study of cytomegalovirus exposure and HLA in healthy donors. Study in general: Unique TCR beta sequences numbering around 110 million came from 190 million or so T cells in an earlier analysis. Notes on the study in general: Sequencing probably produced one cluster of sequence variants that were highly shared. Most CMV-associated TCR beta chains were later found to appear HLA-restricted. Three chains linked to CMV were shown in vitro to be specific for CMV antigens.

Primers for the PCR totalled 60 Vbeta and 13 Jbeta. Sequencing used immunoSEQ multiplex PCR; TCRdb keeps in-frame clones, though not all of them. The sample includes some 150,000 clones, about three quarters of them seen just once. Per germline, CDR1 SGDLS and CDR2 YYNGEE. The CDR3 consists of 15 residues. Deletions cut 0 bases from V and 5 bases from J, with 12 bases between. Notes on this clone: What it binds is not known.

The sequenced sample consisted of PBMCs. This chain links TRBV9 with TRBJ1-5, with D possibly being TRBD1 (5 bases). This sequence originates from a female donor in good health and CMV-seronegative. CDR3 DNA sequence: TGTGCCAGCAGCGTAGGGGCAGGGAGGGATCAGCCCCAGCATTTT. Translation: CASSVGAGRDQPQHF.